The rows below give T cell receptor beta chains drawn from one sample of a study of T cells in Graves' hyperthyroidism and ophthalmopathy. MiXCR, run by TCRdb on the multiplex PCR reads, gives a single entry per CDR3 protein. The table shows roughly 570,000 distinct CDR3 sequences, with about 43% occurring only once. Sequencing was carried out using peripheral blood or thyroid tissue (not recorded which). The receptors were sampled from an adult woman with Graves' disease, either hyperthyroidism or ophthalmopathy (not recorded which). Both conserved end residues are part of each CDR3. The D gene is left open where the match is weak.

>.|TRBV4-2
CASSRRQVEETQYF
>.|TRBV7-9
CASTPRSVPIRSDEQYF
>.|TRBV7-9
CASSLGAGGVTEAFF
>.|TRBV6-6
CASSYAGTETNQPQHF
>TRBD1|TRBV4-1
CASSHPPGPTGVNYGYTF
>TRBD1|TRBV10-2
CASSLGQETVERYF
>.|TRBV14
CASSQDGQGNNEQFF
>.|TRBV5-1
CASSEGTRGETQYF
>.|TRBV11-2
CASSSRQGTQQYF
>TRBD2|TRBV20-1
CSASMAGGSNEQFF
>TRBD1|TRBV5-1
CASSLGPRGPNTEAFF
>TRBD1|TRBV6-6
CASSYSRDRGSYEQYF
>.|TRBV7-9
CASSPDSRSNYGYTF
>.|TRBV29-1
CSVDTGHLTGELFF
>.|TRBV19
CASSMENTEAFF
>.|TRBV7-9
CASSANLRGGYTF
>TRBD2|TRBV2
CASSPSGSSYEQYF
>TRBD1|TRBV11-2
CASSHRTGVNTGELFF
>.|TRBV11-1
CAPWAGYPAGELYTGYTF
>TRBD2|TRBV29-1
CSSPGLARYEQYF
>.|TRBV6-1
CASSPRTGTYNSPLHF